This TCR beta chain was recorded in a study of control samples from healthy donors and cancer patients. The CDR3 extends over 18 amino acids. CDR1 SGHRS and CDR2 YFSETQ come from the germline V gene. Deletions cut 0 bases from V and 7 bases from J, with 23 bases between. This clone has a single count. Profiling relied on immunoSEQ multiplex PCR, and the TCRdb table lists in-frame clones only, not all of them. The table shows some 120,000 clones, with roughly nine tenths occurring only once. Sequenced input: blood. The receptor was isolated from a man younger than 35 in good health. The chain joins TRBV5-1 to TRBJ2-1; possibly TRBD2 for D (7 bases). The CDR3 sequence: CASSLVRIGGGGGNEQFF. DNA of the CDR3: TGCGCCAGCAGCTTGGTTCGGATAGGGGGAGGGGGTGGGAATGAGCAGTTCTTC.